This entry describes one TCR beta chain. A few counts support this clone. The antigen it recognizes is unknown. The record has no base qualities; no much larger clone is one base away. A single peripheral blood draw of roughly 0.11 L on average was collected from each donor into heparinised tubes. Using a panel that included CD45RO, CCR7, CD25, CD127, CD95 and CD27, naive, central memory, regulatory and stem cell-like memory CD4+ T cells were sorted on a BD FACSAria II. A purity above 95% was achieved for all sorted populations. Right away, PBMCs were isolated by Lymphoprep density gradient centrifugation and were stained directly, with no culture step. To minimize batch effects, samples were stained and sorted in pairs, one healthy donor with one patient per experiment. The entire amount of isolated RNA was reverse transcribed using the High Capacity cDNA Reverse Transcription Kit, so the sequenced TCRB transcripts were expressed ones. Deep immunoSEQ sequencing was performed on naive, central memory and regulatory T cell samples, with an average of about 4 million total reads per sample. After sorted cells were lysed in RLT buffer, RNA was extracted with DNase-treated RNeasy Micro or Mini kits, with the choice depending on cell number. Each cell subset was processed on its own to prevent cross-contamination, while patient and healthy donor samples were processed together. The immunoSEQ multiplex PCR was used to amplify TCRB sequences from cDNA, generating 87-bp fragments that spanned the CDR3 region. The amplicons were sequenced using the Illumina HiSeq platform. The original methods were these. PCR bias was corrected computationally using synthetic template baselines, and reads within Hamming distance 2 were collapsed, with unmergeable singletons discarded. Reads were aligned to IMGT to assign V, D and J genes, CDR3 length, and insertions or deletions at six rearrangement sites. Clonotype counts were normalized to sorted cell number within each subset before computing true diversity and Gini coefficients with the tcR R package. The overlap coefficient, calculated on TCRB nucleotide sequences, was used to quantify repertoire sharing. The table comes from immuneACCESS by way of TCRdb, which keeps in-frame sequences with V and J called. Part of the clones is missing from these tables; in studies checked, under half for an unresolved V gene and the rest for unknown reasons. V, J and clone size are those of that table, while D and trimming were read from the DNA. This sample gives a few hundred thousand clones in total; 9.6% of them show up just once. About 0.64% of the sample comes from the top ten.

After removal of 3 bases from V and 6 bases from J, the junction retains 4 bases not matched to a gene. Its CDR3 holds 14 amino acids, cysteine through phenylalanine. The only DNA kept is the CDR3, 42 bases in frame from the first base. Via the germline V gene, CDR1 is SGHRS and CDR2 YFSETQ. The sample belongs to a study of beta chain features in type 1 diabetes (dated by TCRdb to between 2017 and 2018). Context from the whole study: Mean age, gender distribution, total cell number and subset yield did not differ between patients and healthy donors. Regulatory and stem cell-like memory subsets were isolated from only 8 patients and roughly 8 healthy donors, whereas naive and central memory subsets came from all 30 or so donors. A total of 100 million to 110 million sorted cells were examined across all samples, and a strong correlation was observed between cell number per subset and RNA yield. The study compared the TCRB repertoires of sorted circulating CD4+ T cell subsets in recently diagnosed type 1 diabetes patients with those in matched healthy donors. Broader findings and caveats from the paper: Because the HLA sub-analyses included only small numbers of individuals, any influence of HLA type on TCRB rearrangement was left unresolved. Shorter templates might be favored by PCR, yet because patient and control samples were amplified and corrected together, any such skew would affect both groups equally. Type 1 diabetes patients showed a moderate but significant shortening of TCRB CDR3 length in all four CD4+ subsets. Naive, central memory and regulatory TCRB repertoires appeared to be more alike among patients than among healthy donors. Patients with type 1 diabetes made fewer insertions and deleted more nucleotides at VDJ recombination sites, implying thymic rearrangement abnormalities. Sequencing cDNA rather than genomic DNA could over-represent highly expressing activated cells, although activation and CD3 levels did not differ between groups.

The sequenced sample consisted of central memory CD4+ T cells from blood. Recombination connected TRBV5-1 to TRBJ1-4; 8 middle bases align to TRBD1. The TCR was taken from a man under 40 with type 1 diabetes. CDR3 reads: CASSSGQEDEKLFF. The DNA sequence reads TGCGCCAGCAGCTCGGGACAGGAGGATGAAAAACTGTTTTTT. Reference TRBV5-1 and TRBJ1-4 proteins supply the regions before and after the CDR3; the full variable domain is: KAGVTQTPRYLIKTRGQQVTLSCSPISGHRSVSWYQQTPGQGLQFLFEYFSETQRNKGNFPGRFSGRQFSNSRSEMNVSTLELGDSALYLCASSSGQEDEKLFFGSGTQLSVL.